This T cell receptor beta chain originates from a study of cytomegalovirus exposure and HLA in healthy donors (dated by TCRdb to the late 2010s). About the study as a whole: A later analysis indicated that the 100 to 150 validation repertoires were generated on the platform also employed for the roughly 720 repertoires of the first cohort. A separate validation cohort of 100 to 150 different subjects was used in addition to the roughly 640-subject first cohort. To predict cytomegalovirus infection status, the study brought together high-throughput TCR immunosequencing, statistical association of individual TCRs with disease status, and machine learning. The aim of the study was to test whether cataloging public T cell receptors could identify signatures of past pathogen exposure. General study outcomes and caveats: In the study, around 150 TCR beta chains were listed as associated with cytomegalovirus. All 110 or so repertoires were used to score co-occurrence in the validation cohort in a later analysis, because that analysis had no HLA typing for the cohort. Subsequent analysis determined that TCRs grouped into clusters in the first cohort also showed a tendency toward co-occurrence across the 120 validation repertoires, and 85% to 95% of cluster scores exceeded 0. In vitro tests confirmed that a few of the cytomegalovirus-associated TCR beta chains recognize cytomegalovirus antigens. It was suggested by the authors that the approach could potentially be generalized to other disease states and immunological phenotypes. Most TCR sequences were seen in very few donors, while some public TCRs were found in many individuals. In both the original and validation cohorts, the classifier was reported to diagnose cytomegalovirus status with high specificity and sensitivity.

Libraries were made using the immunoSEQ multiplex PCR assay. In the paper's pipeline: A statistical classification framework was developed to diagnose cytomegalovirus status using the catalog of TCR beta chain sequences. TCRdb re-hosts the immuneACCESS table, in-frame sequences only. Its copies lack some clones; in the studies checked, an unresolved V gene accounts for under half of them, and the cause for the rest is not known. The V and J calls and clone size come from that table; D and trimming were worked out from the DNA. The sample has under 300,000 clones on record, about 86% of them singletons. Over 0.95% of the sample comes from the top ten. Donors formed part of the validation cohort, which comprised 120 subjects and was distinct from the first cohort of 550 to 850 subjects. Points on this clone: The antigen it recognizes is unknown. No base quality information exists; no much larger clone differs at one position.

The TCR sequence derives from a woman aged 18-30 years in good health and CMV-seronegative. The sequenced material came from PBMCs.

The DNA sequence is given as TGTGCCAGCAGTGAACTAGCGGGAGGGCCGCCCTACAATGAGCAGTTCTTC. This yields the protein CASSELAGGPPYNEQFF. The rearranged segments are TRBV25-1 and TRBJ2-1; TRBD2 lines up with 12 middle nucleotides. In the germline V gene, CDR1 corresponds to MGHDK and CDR2 to SYGVNS. The CDR3 starts with the cysteine, ends with the phenylalanine, and has 17 residues. Kept here is only the CDR3 DNA, which spans 51 bases and is read in frame from base 1. From V the trimming removes 2 bases and from J it removes 2 bases, while the gene matches leave 4 bases of the junction unaccounted for.